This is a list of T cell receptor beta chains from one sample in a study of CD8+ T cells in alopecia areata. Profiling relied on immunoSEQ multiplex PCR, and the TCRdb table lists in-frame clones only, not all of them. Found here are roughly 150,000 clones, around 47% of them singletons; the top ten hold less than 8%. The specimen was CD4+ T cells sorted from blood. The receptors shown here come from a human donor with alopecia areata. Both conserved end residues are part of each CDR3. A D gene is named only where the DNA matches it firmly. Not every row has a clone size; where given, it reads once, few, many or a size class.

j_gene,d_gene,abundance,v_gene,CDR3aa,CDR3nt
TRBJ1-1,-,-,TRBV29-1,CSGADMNTEAFF,TGCAGCGGGGCAGATATGAACACTGAAGCTTTCTTT
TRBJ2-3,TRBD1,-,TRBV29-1,CSAGTGMDTQYF,TGCAGCGCCGGGACAGGGATGGATACGCAGTATTTT
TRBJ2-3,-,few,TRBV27,CASSWAGDTQYF,TGTGCCAGCAGTTGGGCGGGAGATACGCAGTATTTT
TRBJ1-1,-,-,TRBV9,CASSVAPRAEAFF,TGTGCCAGCAGCGTAGCCCCAAGAGCTGAAGCTTTCTTT
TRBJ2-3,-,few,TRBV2,CASTRRGGTDTQYF,TGTGCCAGCACTCGAAGGGGCGGCACAGATACGCAGTATTTT
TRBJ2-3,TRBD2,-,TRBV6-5,CASSVTSGRTDTQYF,TGTGCCAGCAGCGTGACTAGCGGGAGGACAGATACGCAGTATTTT
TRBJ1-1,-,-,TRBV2,CASRTSGRTEAFF,TGTGCCAGCAGGACCTCAGGGAGGACTGAAGCTTTCTTT
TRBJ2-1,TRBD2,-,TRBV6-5,CASGSGTSGNEQFF,TGTGCCAGCGGCTCCGGGACTAGCGGGAATGAGCAGTTCTTC
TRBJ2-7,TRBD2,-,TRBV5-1,CASSLGLAGSYEQYF,TGCGCCAGCAGCTTGGGGCTAGCGGGAAGCTACGAGCAGTACTTC
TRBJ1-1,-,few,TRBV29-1,CSVVSGGGTEAFF,TGCAGCGTTGTTAGCGGGGGGGGAACTGAAGCTTTCTTT
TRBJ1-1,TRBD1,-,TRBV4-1,CASRSLGQDGTEAFF,TGCGCCAGCAGGTCTCTCGGACAGGACGGGACTGAAGCTTTCTTT
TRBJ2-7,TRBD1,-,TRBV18,CASSPPTGPYEQYF,TGTGCCAGCTCACCACCGACAGGGCCCTACGAGCAGTACTTC
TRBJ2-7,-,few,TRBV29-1,CSVVPSTGLYEQYF,TGCAGCGTTGTTCCGTCCACTGGCCTTTACGAGCAGTACTTC
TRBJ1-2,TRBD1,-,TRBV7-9,CASSLGQRGRDYGYTF,TGTGCCAGCAGCTTGGGACAGAGGGGCAGAGACTATGGCTACACCTTC
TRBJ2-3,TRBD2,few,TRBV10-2,CASSESGGRATDTQYF,TGCGCCAGCAGTGAGTCTGGCGGGAGGGCCACAGATACGCAGTATTTT
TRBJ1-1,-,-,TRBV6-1,CASQRGGNTEAFF,TGTGCCAGCCAGCGGGGCGGGAACACTGAAGCTTTCTTT
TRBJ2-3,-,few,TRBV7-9,CASRLLSGSDTQYF,TGTGCCAGCAGGTTGCTATCAGGCTCAGATACGCAGTATTTT
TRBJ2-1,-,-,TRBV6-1,CASRRDTSRNEQFF,TGTGCCAGCAGGCGGGACACCTCCAGGAATGAGCAGTTCTTC
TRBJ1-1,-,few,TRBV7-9,CASSLLQEAFF,TGTGCCAGCAGCTTACTTCAAGAAGCTTTCTTT
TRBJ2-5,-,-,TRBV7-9,CASSLNGIQETQYF,TGTGCCAGCAGCTTAAACGGGATACAAGAGACCCAGTACTTC
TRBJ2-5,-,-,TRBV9,CASSVDGLARYQETQYF,TGTGCCAGCAGCGTAGATGGGCTAGCGAGGTACCAAGAGACCCAGTACTTC
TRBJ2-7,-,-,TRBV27,CASRLYRFSYEQYF,TGTGCCAGCAGACTCTACAGGTTCTCCTACGAGCAGTACTTC
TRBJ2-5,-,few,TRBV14,CASSQNMKETQYF,TGTGCCAGCAGCCAAAACATGAAAGAGACCCAGTACTTC
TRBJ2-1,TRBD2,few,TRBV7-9,CASSLVGLADNEQFF,TGTGCCAGCAGCTTAGTGGGACTAGCAGACAATGAGCAGTTCTTC
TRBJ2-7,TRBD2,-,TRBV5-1,CASSTGLAGVREQYF,TGCGCCAGCAGCACGGGACTAGCGGGAGTACGCGAGCAGTACTTC
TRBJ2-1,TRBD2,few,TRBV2,CASRLAGGPYNEQFF,TGTGCCAGCAGGCTAGCGGGAGGACCCTACAATGAGCAGTTCTTC
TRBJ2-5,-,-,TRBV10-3,CAITSERTPETQYF,TGTGCCATCACGTCAGAGCGGACCCCGGAGACCCAGTACTTC
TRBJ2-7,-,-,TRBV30,CAGPPGSPYEQYF,TGTGCCGGACCTCCAGGGTCCCCCTACGAGCAGTACTTC
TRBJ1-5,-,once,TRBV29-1,CSVADFGPQHF,TGCAGCGTCGCTGACTTTGGGCCCCAGCATTTT
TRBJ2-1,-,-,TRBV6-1,CASSVPPGTYNEQFF,TGTGCCAGCAGTGTACCCCCGGGGACCTACAATGAGCAGTTCTTC
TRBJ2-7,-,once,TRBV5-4,CASSLGLYYEQYF,TGTGCCAGCAGCTTGGGCCTTTACTACGAGCAGTACTTC
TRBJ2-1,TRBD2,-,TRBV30,CASSPLGGSGVDEQFF,TGTGCCTCTAGTCCCCTCGGCGGGAGTGGGGTCGATGAGCAGTTCTTC
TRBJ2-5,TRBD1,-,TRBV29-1,CSVAPGQSNYGTQYF,TGCAGCGTCGCACCGGGACAGTCAAATTACGGGACCCAGTACTTC
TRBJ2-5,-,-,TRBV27,CASSRGQNQETQYF,TGTGCCAGCAGTAGGGGCCAGAACCAAGAGACCCAGTACTTC
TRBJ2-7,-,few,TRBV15,CATSSRQGIHEQYF,TGTGCCACGAGCTCCCGGCAGGGGATCCACGAGCAGTACTTC
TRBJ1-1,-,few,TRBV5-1,CASSLEDIRGAFF,TGCGCCAGCAGCTTGGAGGACATACGAGGAGCTTTCTTT